This TCR beta chain was profiled in a study of T cells after yellow fever vaccination. Findings of the study overall: Clones from primary vaccination mostly reappeared after the booster (roughly 95% CD4, around 90% CD8). Across the CD4 and CD8 compartments, a small share of clonotypes was present in both.

There are 12 residues in the CDR3. Germline CDR1 and CDR2: SGHTA and FQGNSA. V lost 5 bases, J lost 9 bases, and 11 bases lay in between. TCRdb ran MiXCR on the 5' RACE reads and lists one entry per CDR3 protein. The table lists a few hundred thousand distinct CDR3 sequences, 15% to 20% of them singletons. A remark on this clonotype: Its antigen is unknown.

The starting material was PBMCs, obtained 15 days after the yellow fever booster vaccination. The chain recombines TRBV7-2 with TRBJ1-3; D gene uncertain. The clonotype was recovered from a man younger than 40 who received the YFV17D yellow fever vaccine. The DNA of the CDR3 is TGTGCCAGCAGCCCAACTGGCGGCACCATATATTTT. This encodes CASSPTGGTIYF.